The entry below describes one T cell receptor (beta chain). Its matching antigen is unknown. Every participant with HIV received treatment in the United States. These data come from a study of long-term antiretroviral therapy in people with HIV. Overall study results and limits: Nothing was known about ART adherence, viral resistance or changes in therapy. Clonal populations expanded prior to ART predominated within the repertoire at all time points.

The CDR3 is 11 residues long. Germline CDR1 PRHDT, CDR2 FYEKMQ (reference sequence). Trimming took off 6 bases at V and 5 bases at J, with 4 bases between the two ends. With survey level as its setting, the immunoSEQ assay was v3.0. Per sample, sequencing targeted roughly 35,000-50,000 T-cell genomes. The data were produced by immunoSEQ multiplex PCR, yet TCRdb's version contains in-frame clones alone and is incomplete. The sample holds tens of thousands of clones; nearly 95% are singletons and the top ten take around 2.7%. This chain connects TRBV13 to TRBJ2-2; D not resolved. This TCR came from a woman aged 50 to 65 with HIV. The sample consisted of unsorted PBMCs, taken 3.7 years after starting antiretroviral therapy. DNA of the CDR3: TGTGCCAGCAGGGGTACCGGGGAGCTGTTTTTT. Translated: CASRGTGELFF.